This T cell receptor (beta chain) was recorded in a study of blood T cell repertoires in COVID-19. The assay was immunoSEQ multiplex PCR, and TCRdb's table has in-frame clones only and misses some. Of 360,000 or so clones listed, 87% are singletons. The CDR3 length is 18 residues. Trimming removed 3 bases at V and 0 bases at J, with 20 bases between. Germline values: CDR1 LNHDA, CDR2 SQIVND (reference sequence). The TCR comes from a woman aged 25 to 39 who had recovered from COVID-19. J is TRBJ1-1 and V is TRBV19, with D possibly being TRBD1 (5 bases). Source material: PBMCs or T cells enriched from blood (not recorded which). This CDR3 is CASSIRGVRQGMNTEAFF. DNA for the CDR3: TGTGCCAGTAGTATCCGAGGCGTCCGGCAGGGCATGAACACTGAAGCTTTCTTT.